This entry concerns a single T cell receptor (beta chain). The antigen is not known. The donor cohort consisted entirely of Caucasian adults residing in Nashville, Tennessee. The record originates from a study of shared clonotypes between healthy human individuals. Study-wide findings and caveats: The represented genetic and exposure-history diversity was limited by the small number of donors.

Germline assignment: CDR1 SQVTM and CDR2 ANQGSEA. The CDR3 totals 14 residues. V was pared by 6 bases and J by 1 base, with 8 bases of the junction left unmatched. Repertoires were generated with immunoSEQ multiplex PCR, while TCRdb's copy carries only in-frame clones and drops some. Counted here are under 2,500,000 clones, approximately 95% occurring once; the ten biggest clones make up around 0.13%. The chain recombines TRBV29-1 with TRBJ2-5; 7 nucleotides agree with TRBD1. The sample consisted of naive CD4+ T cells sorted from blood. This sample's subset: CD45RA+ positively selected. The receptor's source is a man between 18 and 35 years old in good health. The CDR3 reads CSVVIGTVQETQYF. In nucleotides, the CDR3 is TGCAGCGTCGTAATTGGGACAGTCCAAGAGACCCAGTACTTC. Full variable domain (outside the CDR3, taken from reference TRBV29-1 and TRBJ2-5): SAVISQKPSRDICQRGTSLTIQCQVDSQVTMMFWYRQQPGQSLTLIATANQGSEATYESGFVIDKFPISRPNLTFSTLTVSNMSPEDSSIYLCSVVIGTVQETQYFGPGTRLLVL.